These 6 T cell receptor beta chains were all obtained from the same sample, sequenced in a study of CD8+CD57+ T cells in acquired aplastic anemia. CDR3 and TCR beta VDJ profiling relied on genomic DNA as the template. TCRdb used MiXCR to reprocess the reads, holding one entry per CDR3 protein. Among 350,000 to 450,000 distinct CDR3 sequences, roughly 68% were seen once, and the ten largest hold 3% to 4.5%. The sequenced material came from sorted CD4+, CD8+, or CD8+CD57+ T cells (not recorded which) from PBMCs. The source of these receptors is a human donor in good health, serving as a control.

Notes on this clonotype: The final CDR3 position lacks the conserved phenylalanine or tryptophan, pointing to a likely read error. The DNA is left out, because the CDR3 cannot be placed on it with certainty; the CDR3 is given as TCRdb lists it. The genes are TRBV2 and TRBJ1-3. The germline CDR1 and CDR2 sequences are SNHLY and FYNNEI. The CDR3 totals 14 residues, both ends included. The CDR3 region is CASSNVAGGNTIFV.

This clonotype appeared once. This chain links TRBV11-2 with TRBJ1-2, with TRBD1 as a possible D gene (5 bases). This CDR3 is built from 14 residues. V lost 5 bases, J lost 8 bases, and 18 bases lay in between. In germline, CDR1 is SGHAT, CDR2 FQNNGV. CDR3 protein: CASSPRQCNRGYTF. DNA of the CDR3: TGTGCCAGCAGCCCCAGACAGTGTAATCGGGGCTACACCTTC.

Comment on this clonotype: A read error is likely, as this CDR3 ends without the conserved phenylalanine or tryptophan. The V and J genes are TRBV15 and TRBJ2-2; D possibly corresponds to TRBD1 (6 bases). CDR3 size: 15 residues. From germline, CDR1 is LNHNV and CDR2 YYDKDF (reference sequence). This CDR3 reads CASSRERTDTGELFL. In DNA, the CDR3 is TGCGCCAGCAGCAGGGAGAGGACAGACACCGGGGAGCTGTTTCTT.

The chain employs TRBV14 and TRBJ1-2; possible D gene TRBD1, 5 bases. CDR3 length: 13 amino acids. V shed 2 bases and J shed 4 bases, with 8 bases lying between them. Germline V lookup: CDR1 SGHDN, CDR2 FVKESK. The CDR3 DNA reads TGTGCCAGCAGCCAATGGGGGATCTATGGCTACACCTTC. Translated, it gives CASSQWGIYGYTF.

The genes are TRBV7-2 and TRBJ2-7; 10 bases are shared with TRBD2. The CDR3 is 14 residues long. J gave up 3 bases and V 3 bases, and 2 bases lay outside the gene matches. Germline V lookup: CDR1 SGHTA, CDR2 FQGNSA. In nucleotides, the CDR3 is TGTGCCAGCAGCTTCACTAGCGGGGACTACGAGCAGTACTTC. Amino acid sequence: CASSFTSGDYEQYF. The variable domain in full, completed from reference TRBV7-2 and TRBJ2-7, reads GAGVSQSPSNKVTEKGKDVELRCDPISGHTALYWYRQSLGQGLEFLIYFQGNSAPDKSGLPSDRFSAERTGGSVSTLTIQRTQQEDSAVYLCASSFTSGDYEQYFGPGTRLTVT.

In its sample, this clonotype was seen a few times. A much larger clone sits a single nucleotide away, making a read error possible. The chain recombines TRBV20-1 with TRBJ2-1, with 7 positions matching TRBD2. Germline CDR1 reads DFQATT; CDR2 reads SNEGSKA (reference sequence). With V trimmed by 8 bases and J by 7 bases, 14 bases remained unmatched. The CDR3 has 14 amino acids. The CDR3 spells CSSGVRQGGNEQFF. The CDR3 DNA follows: TGCAGTAGTGGAGTGCGGCAGGGAGGGAATGAGCAGTTCTTC.